This TCR beta chain was sequenced in a study of cytomegalovirus exposure and HLA in healthy donors. Primers: 60 Vbeta forward and 13 Jbeta reverse. Clones were sequenced by immunoSEQ multiplex PCR, and TCRdb holds only the in-frame ones, with some missing. This sample has 95,000 to 100,000 clones; approximately 76% occur once, and the top ten carry around 4.4%. Broader study findings: A later analysis appeared to link common viral pathogens to several of the most significant clusters. Later genetic work tied a missense DCLRE1C variant to beta-chain V and J trimming. Most TCR sequences showed up rarely, but some public TCRs showed up in many donors.

Concerning this clone itself: Its matching antigen is unknown.

This CDR3 comprises 15 residues. The germline V gene has CDR1 MRHNA and CDR2 SNTAGT. The V and J ends lost 5 bases and 1 base respectively, with 13 bases between them. This TCR came from a man aged 40-50 years in good health and CMV-seronegative. Specimen: PBMCs. The J gene is TRBJ2-3, the V gene TRBV6-4; a possible D gene is TRBD2 (6 bases). The CDR3 protein is CASSQDRLGTDTQYF. Written as DNA, the CDR3 is TGTGCCAGCAGTCAGGACCGACTAGGCACAGATACGCAGTATTTT.